This passage covers 28 T cell receptor beta chains from one sample sequenced in a study of blood T cell repertoires in COVID-19. Generated by immunoSEQ multiplex PCR, the TCRdb table keeps only in-frame clones and is missing some. The table lists some 190,000 clones, 65% to 85% of them singletons, with 4.3% in the top ten. Sequencing used PBMCs or T cells enriched from blood (not recorded which). These receptor sequences come from a man aged 25-45 years with acute COVID-19.

The chain uses TRBV2 and TRBJ2-2; 9 bases are shared with TRBD1. The CDR3 covers 15 residues. The V gene end was trimmed by 4 bases and the J gene end by 4 bases; junction bases not matched to a gene: 4. Per germline, CDR1 SNHLY and CDR2 FYNNEI. The CDR3 DNA reads TGTGCCAGCAGTGTACAGGGGGCGAGCACCGGGGAGCTGTTTTTT. Its translation is CASSVQGASTGELFF.

This chain connects TRBV5-6 to TRBJ2-2; 10 bases fit TRBD1. The germline V gene encodes CDR1 SGHDT and CDR2 YYEEEE. CDR3 length: 17 residues. With 4 bases clipped from V and 5 bases from J, the junction kept 11 bases outside the gene matches. The CDR3 coding sequence is TGTGCCAGCAGCCTCCTGGCCGGGACAGGGGAGACCGGGGAGCTGTTTTTT. Encoded protein: CASSLLAGTGETGELFF.

The gene calls are TRBV6-2 or TRBV6-3 and TRBJ2-3; no firm D call. This CDR3 region has 13 residues. CDR1 is MNHEY, CDR2 SVGEGT, per germline. Trimming removed 5 bases at V and 6 bases at J, with 12 bases between. CDR3 protein: CASSNRLPDTQYF. The CDR3 nucleotides read TGTGCCAGCAGTAACCGACTCCCCGATACGCAGTATTTT.

A single count supports this clone. CDR3 DNA: TGTGCCACCGGAACAGGGGCCGGTCGTGGCTACACCTTC. It yields the protein CATGTGAGRGYTF. This sequence joins TRBV24-1 and TRBJ1-2; TRBD1 agrees at 7 bases. The CDR3 consists of 13 residues. Trimming took 9 bases from V and 7 from J; bases not matched to a gene: 10. Germline V gene sequence: CDR1 KGHDR, CDR2 SFDVKD.

The V and J genes are TRBV29-1 and TRBJ1-2; no definite D call. The CDR3 consists of 13 residues. V was pared by 2 bases and J by 3 bases, with 10 bases between. Germline V gene lookup returns CDR1 SQVTM and CDR2 ANQGSEA. CDR3 nucleotide sequence: TGCAGCGTTGAAAGTGAACGGGACTATGGCTACACCTTC. It specifies CSVESERDYGYTF.

The genes are TRBV4-1 and TRBJ2-6, with 7 bases lining up with TRBD1. Germline CDR1 reads MGHRA; CDR2 reads YSYEKL. Losses at the gene ends were 1 base for V and 4 bases for J; bases not matched to a gene: 10. The CDR3 runs to 18 residues. Here the CDR3 DNA reads TGCGCCAGCAGCCAAGCAGGGGGTTACACGCGGGGGGCCAACGTCCTGACTTTC. The encoded protein is CASSQAGGYTRGANVLTF.

J is TRBJ1-5 and V is TRBV19; D might be TRBD1 (6 bases). The CDR3 sequence is 15 residues long. V lost 7 bases and J lost 6, with 19 bases in between. Per the germline V gene, CDR1 is LNHDA and CDR2 is SQIVND (reference sequence). CDR3 in amino acids: CASTWTALGGQPQHF. The CDR3 region has the DNA TGTGCCAGTACCTGGACAGCCCTAGGAGGTCAGCCCCAGCATTTT.

The rearrangement uses TRBV5-1 and TRBJ1-1, with TRBD1 as a possible D gene (5 bases). From germline, CDR1 is SGHRS and CDR2 YFSETQ. The CDR3 is made up of 15 amino acids. V was clipped by 2 bases and J by 1 base, with 12 bases between them. This CDR3 reads CASSFTTVSNTEAFF. The CDR3 bases are TGCGCCAGCAGCTTTACGACAGTTTCGAACACTGAAGCTTTCTTT.

This chain joins TRBV28 and TRBJ1-2; 7 nucleotides align to TRBD1. There are 14 residues in the CDR3. Looked up from germline, CDR1 is MDHEN and CDR2 is SYDVKM. V lost 7 bases to trimming and J lost 0 bases; unmatched junction nucleotides: 5. In DNA, the CDR3 is TGTGCCAGCATCCCCGGGACAGCTAACTATGGCTACACCTTC. This encodes CASIPGTANYGYTF.

The table lists this clone with a few counts. This chain joins TRBV20-1 and TRBJ2-3; D unresolved. The CDR3 extends over 11 amino acids. Germline V gene sequence: CDR1 DFQATT, CDR2 SNEGSKA (reference sequence). Trimming removed 3 bases at V and 14 bases at J, with 15 bases between. The CDR3 protein is CSASPLLLWYF. In DNA form, the CDR3 reads TGCAGTGCTAGCCCCCTCCTCTTGTGGTATTTT.

This chain links TRBV5-6 with TRBJ1-6; D is possibly TRBD1 (6 bases). Germline V gives CDR1 SGHDT, CDR2 YYEEEE. Deletions cut 1 base from V and 6 bases from J, with 11 bases between. The CDR3 spans 15 residues. The CDR3 sequence: CASSLIGQSNSPLHF. The DNA of the CDR3 is TGTGCCAGCAGCTTGATTGGACAGTCTAATTCACCCCTCCACTTT.

The chain uses TRBV12-2 and TRBJ1-2. TRBV12-2 is assigned pseudogene status. The CDR3 loop spans 15 amino acids. CDR3 amino acids: CASRPTGTRVYGYTF. CDR3 DNA sequence: TGTGCAAGTCGCCCTACCGGGACTCGGGTCTATGGCTACACCTTC.

The V call is TRBV28, the J call TRBJ2-5; D might be TRBD2 (6 bases). Trimming cost V 2 bases and J 5 bases, with 9 bases left between them. The CDR3 consists of 13 residues. Germline V CDR1 and CDR2: MDHEN, SYDVKM. The DNA for the CDR3 is TGTGCCAGCAGTTTAGGCGGGGTCGAGACCCAGTACTTC. Residues: CASSLGGVETQYF.

This chain joins TRBV5-3 and TRBJ2-3; 12 positions match TRBD2. TRBV5-3 is treated as an ORF (open reading frame) with a function not yet certain. The CDR3 totals 18 residues. Trimming at V came to 0 bases and at J to 0 bases, leaving 5 bases not matched to a gene. CDR3 protein: CARSLGLAGAPSTDTQYF. In DNA, the CDR3 is TGTGCCAGAAGCTTGGGACTAGCGGGGGCCCCTAGCACAGATACGCAGTATTTT.

Only a few counts were recorded for this clone. The genes are TRBV5-1 and TRBJ2-7, with 11 bases identical to TRBD2. The junction had 0 bases not matched to a gene; V was cut back by 7 bases and J by 3 bases. The CDR3 totals 12 residues. Germline V CDR1 and CDR2: SGHRS, YFSETQ. The CDR3 region has the DNA TGCGCCAGCGGGACTAGCGGCTACGAGCAGTACTTC. Translated: CASGTSGYEQYF. Drawing the rest from reference TRBV5-1 and TRBJ2-7, the complete variable domain is KAGVTQTPRYLIKTRGQQVTLSCSPISGHRSVSWYQQTPGQGLQFLFEYFSETQRNKGNFPGRFSGRQFSNSRSEMNVSTLELGDSALYLCASGTSGYEQYFGPGTRLTVT.

The J gene is TRBJ2-3, the V gene TRBV5-4, with 8 bases lining up with TRBD2. Germline V gene data show CDR1 as SGHNT and CDR2 as YYREEE (reference sequence). The CDR3 has 16 amino acids. The trim removed 2 bases at V and 7 bases at J, leaving 12 bases unmatched. The CDR3 DNA reads as TGTGCCAGCAGCTTAACCCTTAGAGCGGGGGCTTATACGCAGTATTTT. Its protein is CASSLTLRAGAYTQYF.

This clone was observed at least ten times. This chain joins TRBV5-1 and TRBJ2-1; tentative D call: TRBD1 (7 bases). CDR1 is SGHRS, CDR2 YFSETQ, per germline. Trimming took 4 bases from V and 6 from J, leaving 17 bases between them. The CDR3 has 15 amino acids. The CDR3 spells CASSTGQAGPNEQFF. The DNA for the CDR3 is TGCGCCAGCAGCACCGGACAGGCGGGGCCCAATGAGCAGTTCTTC.

Written as DNA, the CDR3 is TGTGCCAGCAGCTTCTCTAGCGGAGTGAACACCGGGGAGCTGTTTTTT. Protein product: CASSFSSGVNTGELFF. The V call is TRBV7-3, the J call TRBJ2-2, with 7 bases that match TRBD2. The V and J ends lost 3 bases and 1 base, in that order; junction bases with no gene match: 5. The germline V gene has CDR1 SGHTA and CDR2 FQGTGA. This CDR3 comprises 16 residues.

The chain employs TRBV3-1 (or the pseudogene TRBV3-2) and TRBJ2-1; 10 bases match TRBD2. Germline CDR1 and CDR2: LGHDT and YNNKEL (reference sequence). J lost 9 bases, V lost 4 bases, and 9 bases had no gene match. This CDR3 region has 15 residues. CDR3 sequence reads: CASSPGSGGRSEQFF. In nucleotides, the CDR3 is TGTGCCAGCAGCCCAGGTAGCGGGGGGCGCAGTGAGCAGTTCTTC.

The V and J genes are TRBV12-3 or TRBV12-4 and TRBJ2-2, with 7 bases that match TRBD1. The trim removed 10 bases at V and 7 bases at J, leaving 9 bases unmatched. The CDR3 runs to 13 residues. CDR3 sequence reads: CAIPGDSIGELFF. CDR3 nucleotides: TGTGCCATCCCAGGGGACAGTATCGGGGAGCTGTTTTTT.

J is TRBJ1-5 and V is TRBV6-6; D gene ambiguous. Germline CDR1 and CDR2: MNHNY and SVGAGI (reference sequence). The CDR3 spans 16 residues. Between the trimmed V and J ends, which lost 5 bases and 9 bases, there was a span of 23 bases. The CDR3: CASSHVQTQNYAPQHF. The CDR3 DNA is TGTGCCAGCAGTCACGTCCAGACCCAGAACTATGCGCCCCAGCATTTT.

The count of this clone is one. The CDR3 sequence is CASSEWRVDEKLFF. The CDR3 coding sequence is TGTGCCAGCAGTGAATGGAGGGTGGATGAAAAACTGTTTTTT. The V gene is TRBV6-1, the J gene TRBJ1-4; no reliable D call. Per the germline V gene, CDR1 is MNHNS and CDR2 is SASEGT. V gave up 2 bases and J gave up 6 bases, with 10 bases separating them. CDR3 length equals 14 residues.

The chain joins TRBV25-1 to TRBJ1-3; D unresolved. Germline V gene lookup returns CDR1 MGHDK and CDR2 SYGVNS. Deletions cut 4 bases from V and 0 bases from J, with 10 bases between. The CDR3 sequence is 15 residues long. This CDR3 reads CASSVQASSGNTIYF. DNA of the CDR3: TGTGCCAGCAGTGTCCAGGCCAGCTCTGGAAACACCATATATTTT.

Comment on this clone: The same CDR3 can be traced to other DNA sequences in this sample. The chain employs TRBV9 and TRBJ1-1; no definite D call. CDR3 size: 13 residues. The germline V and J ends were trimmed by 2 bases and 1 base, with 6 bases remaining between them. Germline loops: CDR1 SGDLS, CDR2 YYNGEE. The CDR3 protein is CASSVLENTEAFF. Here the CDR3 DNA reads TGTGCCAGCAGCGTTCTAGAGAACACTGAAGCTTTCTTT.

The chain combines TRBV18 with TRBJ1-4; 10 bases map to TRBD1. CDR1 is KGHSH and CDR2 is LQKENI in the germline V gene. Trimming at V came to 4 bases and at J to 8 bases, leaving 7 bases not matched to a gene. This CDR3 contains 15 residues. CDR3 amino acids: CASSQTGTGEEKLFF. CDR3 coding DNA: TGTGCCAGCTCACAGACCGGGACAGGGGAAGAAAAACTGTTTTTT.

Here the CDR3 DNA reads TGTGCCAGCAGTGCGAGAACGACACCCTCCTATGGCTACACCTTC. It codes for CASSARTTPSYGYTF. The V call is TRBV2, the J call TRBJ1-2; D remains unclear. Per the germline V gene, CDR1 is SNHLY and CDR2 is FYNNEI. The CDR3 extends over 15 amino acids. The V end lost 4 bases, the J end lost 4 bases, and 16 bases lay between the germline ends.

V gene TRBV3-1 (or the pseudogene TRBV3-2) combines with J gene TRBJ1-4; D not resolved. Germline assignment: CDR1 LGHDT and CDR2 YNNKEL (reference sequence). Deletions cut 2 bases from V and 7 bases from J, with 11 bases between. The CDR3 spans 14 residues. This CDR3 is CASSQSGRGEKLFF. DNA of the CDR3: TGTGCCAGCAGCCAATCCGGACGGGGTGAAAAACTGTTTTTT.

The CDR3 loop reads CASSQDPYGGYEQYF. The CDR3 nucleotides read TGCGCCAGCAGCCAAGATCCGTATGGCGGTTACGAGCAGTACTTC. The gene calls are TRBV4-1 and TRBJ2-7; D is unclear. Germline CDR1 MGHRA, CDR2 YSYEKL. V was clipped by 0 bases and J by 4 bases, with 13 bases between them. The CDR3 is 15 amino acids.